Sequencing of this T cell receptor (beta chain) was carried out in a study of cytomegalovirus exposure and HLA in healthy donors. This PCR relied on a set of 60 Vbeta primers and 13 Jbeta primers. Sequencing was performed with immunoSEQ multiplex PCR; in TCRdb, only in-frame clones are kept and a portion is missing. The sample shows fewer than 120,000 clones, about three quarters of them seen only once. Study-level findings and limits: In an earlier analysis, productive rearrangement rates for most beta V segments clustered near 87% or 30%. Follow-up analysis later connected one missense variant in DCLRE1C with trimming of TCR beta V- and J-genes. Common viral pathogens were later found to be apparently linked to several of the most significant clusters.

About this clone: Antigen: not known.

The CDR3 is 15 amino acids. V dropped 5 bases and J dropped 2; count of bases not matched to a gene: 8. Germline V gene data show CDR1 as MDHEN and CDR2 as SYDVKM. The sequence was obtained from a woman aged 60 to 75 in good health and CMV-seropositive. The chain couples TRBV28 to TRBJ1-2; 7 bases match TRBD1. Sample: PBMCs. The CDR3 region is CASSPGTAPNYGYTF. CDR3 coding DNA: TGTGCCAGCAGTCCAGGGACAGCACCAAACTATGGCTACACCTTC.